A selection of T cell receptor beta chains follows, all from one sample in a study of blood T cell repertoires in COVID-19. Profiling relied on immunoSEQ multiplex PCR, and the TCRdb table lists in-frame clones only, not all of them. Here the sample spans about 63,000 clones, about four fifths being singletons. The sample taken for sequencing was PBMCs or T cells enriched from blood (not recorded which). These receptors came from a woman aged 40 to 50 with acute COVID-19. Each CDR3 is given without its conserved first and last residue.

J gene,V gene,CDR3 protein
TRBJ2-1,TRBV18,ASSPLAGIAYNEQF
TRBJ2-3,TRBV9,ASSVVTSGDLRDTQY
TRBJ2-3,TRBV12-3/TRBV12-4,ATMDRSTDTQY
TRBJ2-5,TRBV4-1,ASSQDTAQETQY
TRBJ2-4,TRBV14,ASSQASGGNIQY
TRBJ2-7,TRBV11-2,ASSPGTTSYEQY
TRBJ1-1,TRBV10-1,ASSRRREMNTEAF
TRBJ1-2,TRBV10-3,AISEGTGVGYT
TRBJ2-7,TRBV4-1,ASSGLAGTYEQY
TRBJ1-2,TRBV19,ASKGQEGSGAGYT
TRBJ1-6,TRBV3-1/TRBV3-2,ASSQDRGRNSPLH
TRBJ1-4,TRBV29-1,SAPGPDEKLF
TRBJ2-3,TRBV7-3,ASSLAGGTDTQY